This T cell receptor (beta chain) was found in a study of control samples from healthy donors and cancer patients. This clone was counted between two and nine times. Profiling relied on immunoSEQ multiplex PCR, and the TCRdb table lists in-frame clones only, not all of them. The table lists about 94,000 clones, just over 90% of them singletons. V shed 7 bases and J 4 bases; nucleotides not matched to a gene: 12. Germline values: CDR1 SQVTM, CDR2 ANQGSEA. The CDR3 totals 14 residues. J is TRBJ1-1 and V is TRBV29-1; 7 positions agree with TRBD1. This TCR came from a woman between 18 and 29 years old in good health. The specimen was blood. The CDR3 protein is CSGHRGAAVTEAFF. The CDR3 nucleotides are TGCAGCGGGCACAGGGGCGCGGCGGTCACTGAAGCTTTCTTT. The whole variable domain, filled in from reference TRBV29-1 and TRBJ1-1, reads SAVISQKPSRDICQRGTSLTIQCQVDSQVTMMFWYRQQPGQSLTLIATANQGSEATYESGFVIDKFPISRPNLTFSTLTVSNMSPEDSSIYLCSGHRGAAVTEAFFGQGTRLTVV.